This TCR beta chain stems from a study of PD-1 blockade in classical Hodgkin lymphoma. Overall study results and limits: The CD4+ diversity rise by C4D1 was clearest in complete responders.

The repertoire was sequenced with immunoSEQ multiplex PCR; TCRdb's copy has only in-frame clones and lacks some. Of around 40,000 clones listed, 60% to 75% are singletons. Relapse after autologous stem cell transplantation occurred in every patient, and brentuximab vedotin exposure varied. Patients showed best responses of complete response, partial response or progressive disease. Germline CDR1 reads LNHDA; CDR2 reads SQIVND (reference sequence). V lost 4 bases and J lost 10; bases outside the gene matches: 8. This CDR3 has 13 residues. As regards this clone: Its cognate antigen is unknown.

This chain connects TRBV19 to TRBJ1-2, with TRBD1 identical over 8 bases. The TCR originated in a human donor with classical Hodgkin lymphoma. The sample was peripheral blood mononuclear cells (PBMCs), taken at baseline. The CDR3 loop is CASSTGGVRDYTF. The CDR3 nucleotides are TGTGCCAGTAGTACAGGGGGCGTGAGGGACTACACCTTC.